The T cell receptor beta chain described here comes from a study of T cell responses to AZD1222 COVID-19 vaccine. Study-wide results and limits: Baseline antibody screening turned up just a handful of seropositive AZD1222 recipients.

Turning to this clone: Antigen: not known.

With 6 bases clipped from V and 2 bases from J, the junction kept 7 bases outside the gene matches. This CDR3 is 15 amino acids long. Germline V gene sequence: CDR1 SGHTS, CDR2 YDEGEE. Profiling relied on immunoSEQ multiplex PCR, and the TCRdb table lists in-frame clones only, not all of them. The data show around 99,000 clones, more than 90% seen once. The sequenced sample was peripheral blood, obtained on day 0 of AZD1222 vaccination. V and J are TRBV5-8 and TRBJ2-3; 9 nucleotides agree with TRBD2. This receptor was identified in an adult in good health. CDR3 amino acids: CASNPSGRTTDTQYF. DNA of the CDR3: TGTGCCAGCAACCCCAGCGGGAGGACCACAGATACGCAGTATTTT.